What follows are 18 T cell receptor beta chains derived from one specimen sequenced in a study of early T cells in non-severe SARS-CoV-2 infection. TCRdb fed the 5' RACE reads into MiXCR, producing one record per CDR3 protein. The repertoire has around 40,000 distinct CDR3 sequences, 5% to 6.5% of them found once; the top ten carry 4.5% to 5.5%. What was sequenced was whole blood. All receptors come from an adult who was a healthcare worker with PCR-confirmed SARS-CoV-2 infection or an uninfected control (not recorded which).

Only a few counts were recorded for this clonotype. The chain joins TRBV7-9 to TRBJ2-1; 12 positions match TRBD2. V dropped 5 bases and J dropped 0; count of bases not matched to a gene: 8. Germline values: CDR1 SEHNR, CDR2 FQNEAQ (reference sequence). This CDR3 contains 18 residues. CDR3: CASSTGLAGGSSYNEQFF. For the CDR3, the DNA is TGTGCCAGCAGCACGGGACTAGCGGGTGGGAGCTCCTACAATGAGCAGTTCTTC.

The table lists this clonotype with many counts. This chain links TRBV20-1 with TRBJ2-1; 8 bases are shared with TRBD1. The length of the CDR3 is 17 residues. V was clipped by 5 bases and J by 0 bases; unmatched bases: 12. Germline V CDR1 and CDR2: DFQATT, SNEGSKA (reference sequence). The DNA for the CDR3 is TGCAGTGCTCACACCGGGACAGGCTCGGGCTCCTACAATGAGCAGTTCTTC. It codes for CSAHTGTGSGSYNEQFF.

The chain employs TRBV19 and TRBJ2-2, with D uncertain. Germline assignment: CDR1 LNHDA and CDR2 SQIVND (reference sequence). The V gene lost 9 bases and the J gene lost 1 base, with 15 bases spanning the gap. There are 15 residues in the CDR3. CDR3 sequence reads: CASQLRPRNTGELFF. Here the CDR3 DNA reads TGTGCCAGCCAGCTGAGGCCGAGGAACACCGGGGAGCTGTTTTTT. Drawing the rest from reference TRBV19 and TRBJ2-2, the complete variable domain is DGGITQSPKYLFRKEGQNVTLSCEQNLNHDAMYWYRQDPGQGLRLIYYSQIVNDFQKGDIAEGYSVSREKKESFPLTVTSAQKNPTAFYLCASQLRPRNTGELFFGEGSRLTVL.

This clonotype has just a few counts. The chain links TRBV20-1 to TRBJ2-3, with TRBD2 identical over 9 bases. Trimming cost V 5 bases and J 1 base; bases outside gene matches: 10. This CDR3 comprises 16 residues. Germline lookup yields CDR1 DFQATT and CDR2 SNEGSKA (reference sequence). The CDR3 coding sequence is TGCAGTGCTTCATCAATAGCGGGGGCCGGCACAGATACGCAGTATTTT. As protein: CSASSIAGAGTDTQYF.

This clonotype has at least ten counts. This rearrangement joins TRBV29-1 to TRBJ1-5; D is unresolved. Germline CDR1 is SQVTM and CDR2 is ANQGSEA. The CDR3 is 13 amino acids. V shed 3 bases and J shed 3 bases, with 9 bases lying between them. In DNA form, the CDR3 reads TGCAGCGTTGAGGACGGGGACAATCAGCCCCAGCATTTT. Its translation is CSVEDGDNQPQHF.

This clonotype was picked up many times. The junction departs from the called germline gene at one end, perhaps through a read error. The chain carries TRBV10-3 and TRBJ1-6; TRBD1 agrees at 7 bases. Germline V CDR1 and CDR2: ENHRY, SYGVKD. This CDR3 region has 12 residues. The CDR3 is CAISESWDSLFF. The CDR3 DNA reads as TGTGCCATCAGTGAGTCGTGGGACAGCCTGTTCTTT.

This clonotype appeared many times. The J gene is TRBJ2-7, the V gene TRBV10-3; the match to TRBD1 covers 7 bases. The germline CDR1 and CDR2 sequences are ENHRY and SYGVKD. V was clipped by 3 bases and J by 3 bases; unmatched bases: 5. The CDR3 covers 14 residues. The CDR3 DNA is TGTGCCATCAGTGACGCGGACAGGCGCTACGAGCAGTACTTC. Protein sequence: CAISDADRRYEQYF.

This clonotype was counted ten times or more. The V and J genes are TRBV20-1 and TRBJ2-7; D is unclear. The CDR3 spans 14 residues. V was trimmed by 6 bases and J by 6 bases, leaving 21 bases between them. Germline assignment: CDR1 DFQATT and CDR2 SNEGSKA (reference sequence). DNA for the CDR3: TGCAGTGCGACCCCCGGACCCGAGAGACCCGAGCAGTACTTC. It is translated as CSATPGPERPEQYF.

This clonotype occurred many times. This chain connects TRBV5-7 to TRBJ1-5; TRBD1 matches 8 bases. TRBV5-7 is known as an ORF, though its function is uncertain. This CDR3 has 17 residues. J lost 5 bases, V lost 3 bases, and 13 bases had no gene match. The CDR3 protein is CASSSTDREDIDQPQHF. CDR3 sequence (DNA): TGTGCCAGCAGCTCCACGGACAGGGAAGATATCGATCAGCCCCAGCATTTT.

There are many counts of this clonotype. The genes are TRBV20-1 and TRBJ2-5, with unresolved D. The CDR3 has 11 residues. Germline values: CDR1 DFQATT, CDR2 SNEGSKA (reference sequence). Between the trimmed V and J ends, which lost 0 bases and 6 bases, there was a span of 5 bases. CDR3 region: CSARDLKTQYF. The CDR3 coding sequence is TGCAGTGCTAGAGATCTAAAGACCCAGTACTTC.

The DNA of the CDR3 is TGTGCCTGGAGTGGACTAGCGGGAATCACCGGGGAGCTGTTTTTT. Translation: CAWSGLAGITGELFF. This chain uses TRBV30 with TRBJ2-2; 11 nucleotides align to TRBD2. Germline trimming cut 1 base from V and 4 bases from J; bases unmatched to any gene: 2. The CDR3 has 15 amino acids. Germline V gives CDR1 GTSNPN, CDR2 SVGIG (reference sequence). Complete variable domain (other parts from reference TRBV30 and TRBJ2-2): SQTIHQWPATLVQPVGSPLSLECTVEGTSNPNLYWYRQAAGRGLQLLFYSVGIGQISSEVPQNLSASRPQDRQFILSSKKLLLSDSGFYLCAWSGLAGITGELFFGEGSRLTVL.

In the case of this clonotype: A clone one base away is much larger, so this may be a read error. The J gene is TRBJ2-1, the V gene TRBV19; 9 bases line up with TRBD1. CDR1 is LNHDA, CDR2 SQIVND, per germline (reference sequence). The CDR3 has 14 residues. As DNA, the CDR3 is TGTGGCAGTAGTATTAACAGGGGGCCGTATGAGCAGTTCTTC. Its protein is CGSSINRGPYEQFF.

This clonotype was found many times. CDR3 sequence (DNA): TGTGCCAGCAGTCCCGGGACAGCCTACGAGCAGTACTTC. This codes for CASSPGTAYEQYF. V and J are TRBV27 and TRBJ2-7; 7 bases agree with TRBD1. The CDR3 contains 13 residues. The germline V gene has CDR1 MNHEY and CDR2 SMNVEV (reference sequence). J was trimmed by 2 bases and V by 5 bases; bases with no gene match: 3.

This clonotype showed up many times. This rearrangement joins TRBV12-3 or TRBV12-4 to TRBJ2-3; 10 bases line up with TRBD2. V lost 6 bases to trimming and J lost 6 bases; unmatched junction nucleotides: 6. This CDR3 comprises 14 residues. CDR3: CASRVAGGGDTQYF. The CDR3 DNA sequence: TGTGCCAGCAGAGTAGCGGGAGGAGGTGATACGCAGTATTTT.

This clonotype was detected only a few times. The chain couples TRBV29-1 to TRBJ2-7, with D perhaps matching TRBD1 (5 bases). The CDR3 is made up of 13 amino acids. Trimming cost V 4 bases and J 1 base, with 11 bases left between them. Germline CDR1 reads SQVTM; CDR2 reads ANQGSEA. The CDR3 bases are TGCAGCGTTGGCAGGGATGAGTCCTACGAGCAGTACTTC. Its translation is CSVGRDESYEQYF.

This clonotype was recorded many times. V is TRBV28 and J is TRBJ1-5, with a tentative D call TRBD1 (5 bases). This CDR3 spans 14 amino acids. The V gene's germline CDR1 is MDHEN and CDR2 SYDVKM. Trimming removed 8 bases from V and 0 bases from J, with 11 bases in between. The CDR3 sequence is CASSRDPSNQPQHF. The DNA for the CDR3 is TGTGCCAGCTCCCGGGACCCTAGCAATCAGCCCCAGCATTTT.

By share, this clonotype counts as medium-sized (0.01 to 0.1%). This chain's CDR3 is CASREDRLLYNEQFF. The CDR3 DNA reads as TGTGCCAGTAGGGAGGATCGGCTGCTTTACAATGAGCAGTTCTTC. This sequence joins TRBV19 and TRBJ2-1, with a tentative D call TRBD2 (5 bases). Germline values: CDR1 LNHDA, CDR2 SQIVND (reference sequence). The germline V and J ends were trimmed by 6 bases and 4 bases, with 16 bases remaining between them. The CDR3 runs 15 residues.

The CDR3 loop is CASSLSAGGETQYF. CDR3 in DNA: TGTGCCAGCAGTTTATCGGCGGGAGGGGAGACCCAGTACTTC. This chain joins TRBV28 and TRBJ2-5, with 9 positions matching TRBD2. CDR3 length: 14 residues. Trimming at V came to 1 base and at J to 5 bases, leaving 2 bases not matched to a gene. CDR1 and CDR2 from the germline V gene are MDHEN and SYDVKM. Supplemented by reference TRBV28 and TRBJ2-5, the full variable domain reads DVKVTQSSRYLVKRTGEKVFLECVQDMDHENMFWYRQDPGLGLRLIYFSYDVKMKEKGDIPEGYSVSREKKERFSLILESASTNQTSMYLCASSLSAGGETQYFGPGTRLLVL.